Below are 20 T cell receptor beta chains sequenced from a single sample in a study of blood T cell repertoires in COVID-19. Only in-frame clones appear in the TCRdb table, and some are missing; sequencing was by immunoSEQ multiplex PCR. The sample holds around 310,000 clones, 89% seen once. Sequenced input: PBMCs or T cells enriched from blood (not recorded which). The receptors shown here come from a woman aged 40 to 55 who had recovered from COVID-19.

Points on this clone: In this CDR3 the conserved last residue, phenylalanine or tryptophan, is missing, so a read error is likely. The DNA is left out, because the CDR3 cannot be placed on it with certainty; the CDR3 is given as TCRdb lists it. V and J are TRBV12-3 or TRBV12-4 and TRBJ1-2. The length of the CDR3 is 10 amino acids, counting both ends. CDR3 sequence reads: CASSFLEVSM.

The chain joins TRBV27 to TRBJ2-7, with D uncertain. Germline lookup yields CDR1 MNHEY and CDR2 SMNVEV (reference sequence). Trimming left V 5 bases short and J 3 bases short, with 17 bases between. This CDR3 region has 15 residues. The CDR3 sequence is CASSPLYPPNYEQYF. The CDR3 DNA reads as TGTGCCAGCAGTCCCCTATACCCCCCGAACTACGAGCAGTACTTC.

In this sample, this clone turned up once. The CDR3 reads CASSLLQGAGNTIYF. CDR3 bases: TGTGCCAGCAGCCTCCTACAGGGGGCTGGAAACACCATATATTTT. The chain combines TRBV6-5 with TRBJ1-3; 8 bases align to TRBD1. Germline assignment: CDR1 MNHEY and CDR2 SVGAGI. The length of the CDR3 is 15 residues. Trimming removed 6 bases from V and 2 bases from J; junction bases left unmatched: 6.

The genes are TRBV5-1 and TRBJ2-3; D not resolved. V gave up 0 bases and J gave up 4 bases, with 6 bases separating them. From germline, CDR1 is SGHRS and CDR2 YFSETQ. The CDR3 spans 13 residues. The CDR3 loop is CASSLVPADTQYF. CDR3 DNA sequence: TGCGCCAGCAGCTTGGTTCCCGCAGATACGCAGTATTTT.

The chain links TRBV24-1 to TRBJ2-3; 10 bases align to TRBD1. Germline CDR1 and CDR2: KGHDR and SFDVKD. The CDR3 runs 19 residues. Trimming removed 4 bases from V and 2 bases from J; junction bases left unmatched: 14. The CDR3 nucleotides read TGTGCCACCAGTGACCAGATACGCGGGACAGGGGTTTCCACAGATACGCAGTATTTT. As protein: CATSDQIRGTGVSTDTQYF.

The V and J genes are TRBV7-2 and TRBJ1-2; no firm D call. V lost 5 bases, J lost 8 bases, and 21 bases lay in between. The CDR3 consists of 15 residues. From germline, CDR1 is SGHTA and CDR2 FQGNSA. The CDR3 DNA follows: TGTGCCAGCAGCCTTACCCCCGACCGAGCGTGGGGCTACACCTTC. This encodes CASSLTPDRAWGYTF.

This chain's CDR3 is CASSQDYRQGPQETQYF. The CDR3 DNA sequence: TGCGCCAGCAGCCAAGATTATAGGCAGGGGCCTCAAGAGACCCAGTACTTC. The chain combines TRBV4-1 with TRBJ2-5; TRBD1 might be the D (6 bases). V was trimmed by 0 bases and J by 2 bases, leaving 16 bases between them. This CDR3 spans 17 amino acids. CDR1 MGHRA and CDR2 YSYEKL come from the germline V gene.

The chain uses TRBV2 and TRBJ1-2, with 8 bases lining up with TRBD1. V lost 5 bases, J lost 7 bases, and 12 bases stayed unmatched. The CDR3 loop spans 15 amino acids. The germline V gene has CDR1 SNHLY and CDR2 FYNNEI. The DNA of the CDR3 is TGTGCCAGCAGTCGCGTGGACAGGGCCTTCGGTGGCTACACCTTC. Translation: CASSRVDRAFGGYTF.

The V and J genes are TRBV4-3 and TRBJ2-2, with a weak D call TRBD2 (5 bases). Germline assignment: CDR1 LGHNA and CDR2 YSLEER. Trimming shortened V by 10 bases and J by 1 base, and 13 bases separated the two germline ends. The CDR3 has 14 residues. In DNA form, the CDR3 reads TGCGCCACCGGCCGAGGGCTGAACACCGGGGAGCTGTTTTTT. Amino acid sequence: CATGRGLNTGELFF.

This sequence joins TRBV20-1 and TRBJ1-4; TRBD1 matches at 10 bases. The CDR3 contains 13 residues. Trimming took 3 bases from V and 7 from J; bases not matched to a gene: 2. The germline V gene encodes CDR1 DFQATT and CDR2 SNEGSKA (reference sequence). The CDR3 is CSASGTGVEKLFF. In DNA form, the CDR3 reads TGCAGTGCTAGTGGGACAGGGGTTGAAAAACTGTTTTTT.

The V and J genes are TRBV25-1 and TRBJ1-1; possibly TRBD1 for D (6 bases). Trimming cost V 3 bases and J 3 bases, with 11 bases left between them. This CDR3 region has 14 residues. Germline V lookup: CDR1 MGHDK, CDR2 SYGVNS. The CDR3 DNA sequence: TGTGCCAGCAGTGATCGGCACAGGGACACTGAAGCTTTCTTT. It codes for CASSDRHRDTEAFF. Full variable domain (missing parts from reference TRBV25-1 and TRBJ1-1): EADIYQTPRYLVIGTGKKITLECSQTMGHDKMYWYQQDPGMELHLIHYSYGVNSTEKGDLSSESTVSRIRTEHFPLTLESARPSHTSQYLCASSDRHRDTEAFFGQGTRLTVV.

The gene calls are TRBV11-3 and TRBJ2-1, with 8 bases identical to TRBD2. Germline values: CDR1 SGHNT, CDR2 YENEEA. CDR3 length: 17 amino acids. Trimming removed 4 bases from V and 7 bases from J; junction bases left unmatched: 15. For the CDR3, the DNA is TGTGCCAGCAGCTATGGGGAGCGGGAGTTTCCCTTGAATGAGCAGTTCTTC. This gives the protein CASSYGEREFPLNEQFF.

The chain employs TRBV30 and TRBJ2-2, with 7 bases identical to TRBD1. CDR3 length: 13 residues. In germline, CDR1 is GTSNPN, CDR2 SVGIG (reference sequence). J was trimmed by 4 bases and V by 8 bases; bases with no gene match: 7. The CDR3: CAREQGTTGELFF. CDR3 nucleotides: TGTGCCCGGGAACAGGGGACCACCGGGGAGCTGTTTTTT. Full variable domain (remainder filled in from reference TRBV30 and TRBJ2-2): SQTIHQWPATLVQPVGSPLSLECTVEGTSNPNLYWYRQAAGRGLQLLFYSVGIGQISSEVPQNLSASRPQDRQFILSSKKLLLSDSGFYLCAREQGTTGELFFGEGSRLTVL.

The chain combines TRBV7-9 with TRBJ2-1; the match to TRBD2 covers 7 bases. The CDR3 runs 13 residues. Germline V gene data show CDR1 as SEHNR and CDR2 as FQNEAQ (reference sequence). V lost 0 bases to trimming and J lost 10 bases; unmatched junction nucleotides: 3. The CDR3 nucleotides are TGTGCCAGCAGCTTAGCGGGAGGGAACGAGCAGTTCTTC. It specifies CASSLAGGNEQFF.

This chain links TRBV5-4 with TRBJ1-6; 9 bases map to TRBD1. This CDR3 spans 16 amino acids. Germline-derived CDR1 and CDR2 are SGHNT and YYREEE (reference sequence). Losses at the gene ends were 0 bases for V and 9 bases for J; bases not matched to a gene: 7. In nucleotides, the CDR3 is TGTGCCAGCAGCTTGGCCCTTGACAGGGGGACTTCACCCCTCCACTTT. Translation gives CASSLALDRGTSPLHF.

This rearrangement joins TRBV4-3 to TRBJ1-2; possible D gene TRBD1, 6 bases. CDR1 LGHNA and CDR2 YSLEER come from the germline V gene. The V end lost 2 bases, the J end lost 8 bases, and 12 bases lay between the germline ends. The CDR3 loop spans 13 amino acids. CDR3 sequence (DNA): TGCGCCAGCAGCCAACCGTCAGGGGCGGGCTACACCTTC. Translation gives CASSQPSGAGYTF.

The chain combines TRBV10-3 with TRBJ2-3; possible D gene TRBD1, 6 bases. The ends were cut back, 3 bases at V and 6 bases at J, with 7 bases in the middle. There are 12 residues in the CDR3. Germline CDR1 is ENHRY and CDR2 is SYGVKD. The CDR3 DNA follows: TGTGCCATCAGTGAACAGGGTGATACGCAGTATTTT. Its translation: CAISEQGDTQYF.

The rearrangement joins TRBV7-8 to TRBJ2-3, with a possible D match to TRBD2 (7 bases). Germline V gives CDR1 SGHVS, CDR2 FQNEAQ. The CDR3 consists of 17 residues. V was cut by 4 bases and J by 3 bases, with 20 bases left in between. Here the CDR3 DNA reads TGTGCCAGCAGCTCAACGAGAGGGGGGGTCGGTACAGATACGCAGTATTTT. Protein product: CASSSTRGGVGTDTQYF.

The V and J genes are TRBV11-3 and TRBJ2-7; TRBD2 matches 9 bases. Trimming removed 2 bases from V and 3 bases from J; junction bases left unmatched: 11. From germline, CDR1 is SGHNT and CDR2 YENEEA. The CDR3 runs to 17 residues. The CDR3 DNA sequence: TGTGCCAGCAGCTTACGTCAACTAGCGGGCGTAAACTACGAGCAGTACTTC. Encoded protein: CASSLRQLAGVNYEQYF. The whole variable domain, remainder taken from reference TRBV11-3 and TRBJ2-7, is EAGVVQSPRYKIIEKKQPVAFWCNPISGHNTLYWYLQNLGQGPELLIRYENEEAVDDSQLPKDRFSAERLKGVDSTLKIQPAELGDSAVYLCASSLRQLAGVNYEQYFGPGTRLTVT.

This chain uses TRBV27 with TRBJ2-1, with 11 bases fitting TRBD2. Germline values: CDR1 MNHEY, CDR2 SMNVEV (reference sequence). The CDR3 is 16 residues long. The trim removed 5 bases at V and 3 bases at J, leaving 6 bases unmatched. CDR3 protein: CASSPIAGGLYNEQFF. CDR3 nucleotides: TGTGCCAGCAGTCCCATAGCGGGAGGGCTCTACAATGAGCAGTTCTTC.